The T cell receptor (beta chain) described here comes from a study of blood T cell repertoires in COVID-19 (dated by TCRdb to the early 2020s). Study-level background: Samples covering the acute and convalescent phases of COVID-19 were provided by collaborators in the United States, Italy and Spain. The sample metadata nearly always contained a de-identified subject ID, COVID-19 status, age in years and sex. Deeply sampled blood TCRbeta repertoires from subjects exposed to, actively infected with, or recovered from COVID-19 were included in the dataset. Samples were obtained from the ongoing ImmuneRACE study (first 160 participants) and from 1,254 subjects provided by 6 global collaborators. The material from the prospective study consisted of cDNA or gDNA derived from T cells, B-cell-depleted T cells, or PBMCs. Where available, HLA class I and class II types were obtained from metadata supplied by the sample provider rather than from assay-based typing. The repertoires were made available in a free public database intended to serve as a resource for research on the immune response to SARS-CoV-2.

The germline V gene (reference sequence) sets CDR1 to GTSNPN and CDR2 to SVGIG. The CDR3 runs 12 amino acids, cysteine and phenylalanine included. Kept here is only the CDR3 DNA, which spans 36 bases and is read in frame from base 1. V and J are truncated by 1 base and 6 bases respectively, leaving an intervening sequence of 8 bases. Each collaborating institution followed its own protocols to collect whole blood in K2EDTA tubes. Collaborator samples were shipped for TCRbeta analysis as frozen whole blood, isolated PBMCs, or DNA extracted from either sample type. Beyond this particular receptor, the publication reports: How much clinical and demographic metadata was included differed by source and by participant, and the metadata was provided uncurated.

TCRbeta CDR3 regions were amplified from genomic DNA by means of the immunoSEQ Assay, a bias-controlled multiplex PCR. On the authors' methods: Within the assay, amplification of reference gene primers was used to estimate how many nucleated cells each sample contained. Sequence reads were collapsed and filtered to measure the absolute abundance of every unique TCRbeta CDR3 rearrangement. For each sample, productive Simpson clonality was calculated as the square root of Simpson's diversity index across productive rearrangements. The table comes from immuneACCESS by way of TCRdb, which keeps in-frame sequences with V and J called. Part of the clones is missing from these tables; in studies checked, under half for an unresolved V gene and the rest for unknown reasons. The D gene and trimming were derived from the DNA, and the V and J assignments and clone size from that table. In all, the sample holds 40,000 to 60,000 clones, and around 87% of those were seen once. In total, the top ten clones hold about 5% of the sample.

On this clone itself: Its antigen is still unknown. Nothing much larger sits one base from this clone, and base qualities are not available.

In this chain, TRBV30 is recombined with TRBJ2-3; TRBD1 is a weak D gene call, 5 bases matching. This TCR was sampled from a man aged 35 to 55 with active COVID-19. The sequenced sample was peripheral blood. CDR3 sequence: CAWSEQVDTQYF. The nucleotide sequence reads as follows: TGTGCCTGGAGTGAACAGGTGGATACGCAGTATTTT. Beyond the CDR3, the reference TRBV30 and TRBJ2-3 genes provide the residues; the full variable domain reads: SQTIHQWPATLVQPVGSPLSLECTVEGTSNPNLYWYRQAAGRGLQLLFYSVGIGQISSEVPQNLSASRPQDRQFILSSKKLLLSDSGFYLCAWSEQVDTQYFGPGTRLTVL.